The 20 T cell receptor beta chains below come from one sample, sequenced in a study of T cell responses to AZD1222 COVID-19 vaccine listed by TCRdb under 2021. The library was generated by the immunoSEQ multiplex PCR assay. The table was pulled from immuneACCESS by TCRdb, which kept in-frame rearrangements only. Such tables lose some clones; where checked, under half of the loss comes from unresolved V genes, and the rest has no known cause. The sample table contains roughly 100,000 clones; only one count was recorded for about four fifths of them. The ten largest clonotypes hold around 5.1% of the sample. Read against the paper, the sample's time point label means: baseline before first vaccination. The source was peripheral blood, collected on day 0 of AZD1222 vaccination. The source of these receptors is an adult in good health.

The chain employs TRBV19 and TRBJ2-1; TRBD2 matches at 12 bases. The CDR3 loop spans 16 amino acids. V trimming: 3 bases; J trimming: 7 bases; junction bases outside the gene matches: 7. Germline V gene lookup returns CDR1 LNHDA and CDR2 SQIVND (reference sequence). CDR3 DNA: TGTGCCAGTAGTATTCCGCTAGCGGGGGGGTTGAATGAGCAGTTCTTC. Protein: CASSIPLAGGLNEQFF.

The chain joins TRBV11-2 to TRBJ2-3; 10 bases fit TRBD2. The CDR3 sequence is 15 residues long. Per the germline V gene, CDR1 is SGHAT and CDR2 is FQNNGV. Trimming took 5 bases from V and 6 from J; bases not matched to a gene: 8. Written as DNA, the CDR3 is TGTGCCAGCAGCCCCTATAGCGGGGGGCCCGATACGCAGTATTTT. Its translation: CASSPYSGGPDTQYF.

The V and J genes are TRBV7-8 and TRBJ1-1; D not certain. Germline V gives CDR1 SGHVS, CDR2 FQNEAQ. V was pared by 5 bases and J by 4 bases, with 20 bases between. The length of the CDR3 is 16 residues. The CDR3 loop is CASSHLPVIRATEAFF. In nucleotides, the CDR3 is TGTGCCAGCAGCCATCTCCCCGTTATAAGGGCCACTGAAGCTTTCTTT.

The J gene is TRBJ1-1, the V gene TRBV4-1; tentatively, D is TRBD1 (5 bases). This CDR3 contains 16 residues. In germline, CDR1 is MGHRA, CDR2 YSYEKL. Trimming cost V 0 bases and J 0 bases, with 11 bases left between them. The CDR3 region has the DNA TGCGCCAGCAGCCAAGATTGGCCGGGGCTGAACACTGAAGCTTTCTTT. It is translated as CASSQDWPGLNTEAFF.

This clone was seen just once. This rearrangement joins TRBV27 to TRBJ1-4; 7 bases map to TRBD1. This CDR3 is built from 15 residues. CDR1 and CDR2 from the germline V gene are MNHEY and SMNVEV (reference sequence). Losses at the gene ends were 5 bases for V and 10 bases for J; bases not matched to a gene: 13. The CDR3 loop is CASSARQGFGGKLFF. CDR3 nucleotides: TGTGCCAGCAGTGCCCGACAGGGCTTTGGGGGAAAACTGTTTTTT.

In this sample, this clone turned up once. The chain employs TRBV6-2 or TRBV6-3 and TRBJ2-2; D not resolved. V gave up 0 bases and J gave up 0 bases, with 17 bases separating them. Germline CDR1 MNHEY, CDR2 SVGEGT. The CDR3 has 19 amino acids. CDR3 sequence reads: CASSYSMQTRKTNTGELFF. The DNA of the CDR3 is TGTGCCAGCAGTTACTCGATGCAGACCCGAAAAACGAACACCGGGGAGCTGTTTTTT.

This chain links TRBV10-2 with TRBJ2-7; D assignment may be TRBD1 or TRBD2 (5 bases each). V lost 6 bases and J 2 bases, leaving 14 bases between the germline ends. Germline CDR1 and CDR2: WSHSY and SAAADI. The CDR3 loop spans 14 amino acids. CDR3: CASRTPGPTYEQYF. CDR3 DNA: TGCGCCAGCAGGACCCCGGGACCGACCTACGAGCAGTACTTC.

This clone appeared a few times. The chain joins TRBV6-5 to TRBJ1-2, with 7 positions matching TRBD1. The ends lost 6 bases at V and 3 bases at J; junction bases unmatched: 4. The germline CDR1 and CDR2 sequences are MNHEY and SVGAGI. The CDR3 runs 13 residues. The DNA of the CDR3 is TGTGCCAGCAGATACAGGGGCTACTATGGCTACACCTTC. Amino acid sequence: CASRYRGYYGYTF.

The J gene is TRBJ2-4, the V gene TRBV7-9, with no clear D. The CDR3 length is 16 residues. With 6 bases removed from V and 1 base from J, the gap between germline ends came to 16 bases. Germline CDR1 is SEHNR and CDR2 is FQNEAQ (reference sequence). CDR3 sequence (DNA): TGTGCCAGCAGTCATGACCCGGTTTCTGCCAAAAACATTCAGTACTTC. Residues: CASSHDPVSAKNIQYF.

The chain is built from TRBV27 and TRBJ1-2, with D perhaps matching TRBD1 (5 bases). Germline V gene sequence: CDR1 MNHEY, CDR2 SMNVEV (reference sequence). Trimming removed 5 bases at V and 4 bases at J, with 14 bases between. The CDR3 consists of 14 residues. In nucleotides, the CDR3 is TGTGCCAGCAGTCCCCTTGGGGCAGCCTATGGCTACACCTTC. This encodes CASSPLGAAYGYTF.

This chain connects TRBV7-2 to TRBJ1-3; D is perhaps TRBD1 (5 bases). The germline CDR1 and CDR2 sequences are SGHTA and FQGNSA. This CDR3 has 15 residues. Trimming pared 6 bases from V and 2 bases from J, leaving 14 bases between. The CDR3 loop is CASRLDRDPGNTIYF. CDR3 bases: TGTGCCAGCAGACTCGACAGAGACCCTGGAAACACCATATATTTT. Together with reference TRBV7-2 and TRBJ1-3, the CDR3 gives the full variable domain: GAGVSQSPSNKVTEKGKDVELRCDPISGHTALYWYRQSLGQGLEFLIYFQGNSAPDKSGLPSDRFSAERTGGSVSTLTIQRTQQEDSAVYLCASRLDRDPGNTIYFGEGSWLTVV.

V gene TRBV7-9 combines with J gene TRBJ1-1; the D gene is possibly TRBD1 (5 bases). CDR1 is SEHNR, CDR2 FQNEAQ, per germline (reference sequence). The CDR3 is 14 amino acids. Trimming stripped 1 base from V and 6 bases from J, with 12 bases between. CDR3 nucleotides: TGTGCCAGCAGCTTAGGGGGCGCGGTCGCTGAAGCTTTCTTT. It yields the protein CASSLGGAVAEAFF.

This clone turned up a few times. This chain connects TRBV2 to TRBJ2-5, with 10 positions matching TRBD2. J lost 5 bases, V lost 5 bases, and 8 bases had no gene match. The CDR3 contains 15 residues. Germline-derived CDR1 and CDR2 are SNHLY and FYNNEI. The CDR3 loop is CASSRSGGAGETQYF. CDR3 nucleotides: TGTGCCAGCAGTCGGAGCGGGGGGGCCGGGGAGACCCAGTACTTC.

The gene calls are TRBV4-3 and TRBJ1-1, with TRBD1 as a possible D gene (6 bases). Germline lookup yields CDR1 LGHNA and CDR2 YSLEER. The V and J ends lost 1 base and 8 bases respectively, with 11 bases between them. The CDR3 has 13 residues. CDR3 nucleotides: TGCGCCAGCAGCCAAGGAAACAGGGAGGAAGCTTTCTTT. This sequence encodes CASSQGNREEAFF.

V gene TRBV6-5 combines with J gene TRBJ2-7; D may be TRBD1 (6 bases). The V gene's germline CDR1 is MNHEY and CDR2 SVGAGI. This CDR3 comprises 14 residues. V shed 0 bases and J shed 2 bases, with 8 bases lying between them. The CDR3 here is CASSYSQGTYEQYF. Here the CDR3 DNA reads TGTGCCAGCAGTTACTCCCAGGGGACCTACGAGCAGTACTTC.

The chain employs TRBV6-2 or TRBV6-3 and TRBJ1-3; possibly TRBD1 for D (5 bases). Germline V lookup: CDR1 MNHEY, CDR2 SVGEGT. This CDR3 has 14 residues. The germline V and J ends were trimmed by 5 bases and 0 bases, with 8 bases remaining between them. The CDR3 loop reads CASSATGSGNTIYF. The CDR3 nucleotides read TGTGCCAGCAGTGCTACAGGCTCTGGAAACACCATATATTTT.

The V gene is TRBV5-1, the J gene TRBJ2-2; 7 bases align to TRBD1. Germline V lookup: CDR1 SGHRS, CDR2 YFSETQ. The ends lost 9 bases at V and 2 bases at J; junction bases unmatched: 19. This CDR3 region has 18 residues. This chain's CDR3 is CATTNGQALISNTGELFF. The CDR3 coding sequence is TGCGCCACCACAAACGGACAGGCCCTCATCTCTAACACCGGGGAGCTGTTTTTT.

This CDR3 is CASSLGPSGNGNTIYF. The CDR3 nucleotides read TGTGCCAGCAGCTTAGGTCCCAGTGGGAACGGAAACACCATATATTTT. The chain is built from TRBV7-6 and TRBJ1-3; no definite D call. The CDR3 spans 16 residues. V lost 1 base, J lost 4 bases, and 14 bases lay in between. Germline assignment: CDR1 SGHVS and CDR2 FNYEAQ.

CDR3 residues: CASKGRSAGVDTQYF. The CDR3 DNA follows: TGTGCCAGCAAGGGGAGGAGTGCAGGGGTAGATACGCAGTATTTT. The chain employs TRBV6-5 and TRBJ2-3, with D possibly being TRBD1 or TRBD2 (6 bases each). Germline V gene lookup returns CDR1 MNHEY and CDR2 SVGAGI. This CDR3 is 15 amino acids long. Between the trimmed V and J ends, which lost 7 bases and 5 bases, there was a span of 19 bases.

V and J are TRBV2 and TRBJ1-6, with D hard to call. Trimming cost V 7 bases and J 6 bases, with 16 bases left between them. The germline gives CDR1 SNHLY, CDR2 FYNNEI. The CDR3 has 15 residues. The CDR3: CASIGGGLSNSPLHF. DNA for the CDR3: TGTGCCAGCATCGGAGGAGGGCTCAGTAATTCACCCCTCCACTTT.